This entry lists 18 T cell receptor beta chains sequenced from one sample in a study of blood T cell repertoires in COVID-19. Sequencing used immunoSEQ multiplex PCR; TCRdb keeps in-frame clones, though not all of them. This sample has about 130,000 clones, with about 80% found just once. The sample consisted of peripheral blood. Receptors were obtained from a woman aged 45-60 years with acute or convalescent COVID-19.

The gene calls are TRBV27 and TRBJ1-5, with 9 bases matching TRBD1. J lost 2 bases, V lost 0 bases, and 5 bases had no gene match. CDR1 MNHEY and CDR2 SMNVEV come from the germline V gene (reference sequence). CDR3 length: 17 amino acids. The CDR3 DNA sequence: TGTGCCAGCAGTTTATCAGGACAGGGGAGAGGCAATCAGCCCCAGCATTTT. Its translation: CASSLSGQGRGNQPQHF.

The rearrangement links TRBV19 to TRBJ2-1; D remains ambiguous. V was trimmed by 5 bases and J by 4 bases, leaving 15 bases between them. This CDR3 region has 15 residues. Per germline, CDR1 LNHDA and CDR2 SQIVND (reference sequence). CDR3 in amino acids: CASSATGIAYNEQFF. As DNA, the CDR3 is TGTGCCAGTAGTGCGACCGGTATAGCTTACAATGAGCAGTTCTTC.

The chain couples TRBV19 to TRBJ2-3, with D unresolved. V was clipped by 5 bases and J by 0 bases, with 9 bases between them. CDR3 length: 14 amino acids. The germline V gene has CDR1 LNHDA and CDR2 SQIVND (reference sequence). The CDR3 loop reads CASSVSLSTDTQYF. For the CDR3, the DNA is TGTGCCAGTAGTGTCTCACTGAGCACAGATACGCAGTATTTT.

There are a few counts of this clone. V and J are TRBV27 and TRBJ1-5; D is perhaps TRBD1 (6 bases). Deletions cut 6 bases from V and 0 bases from J, with 15 bases between. The V gene's germline CDR1 is MNHEY and CDR2 SMNVEV (reference sequence). The length of the CDR3 is 16 residues. The CDR3 DNA is TGTGCCAGCAGCCCTCGGTCAGGGGTTAGCAATCAGCCCCAGCATTTT. This encodes CASSPRSGVSNQPQHF.

The genes are TRBV28 and TRBJ1-5; D is possibly TRBD1 (5 bases). This CDR3 has 13 amino acids. V lost 6 bases, J lost 5 bases, and 11 bases lay in between. Germline V gives CDR1 MDHEN, CDR2 SYDVKM. This chain's CDR3 is CASRGQAHQPQHF. In DNA form, the CDR3 reads TGTGCCAGCAGAGGACAAGCGCATCAGCCCCAGCATTTT.

This chain joins TRBV7-9 and TRBJ1-5; possible D gene TRBD1, 6 bases. Germline CDR1 SEHNR, CDR2 FQNEAQ (reference sequence). Trimming took 5 bases from V and 6 from J, leaving 11 bases between them. The CDR3 runs 13 residues. The CDR3 region is CASSPGQSQPQHF. The CDR3 DNA reads as TGTGCCAGCAGCCCCGGACAGAGTCAGCCCCAGCATTTT.

V and J are TRBV20-1 and TRBJ2-1; possible D gene TRBD1, 5 bases. Trimming removed 5 bases from V and 8 bases from J, with 10 bases in between. The CDR3 covers 11 residues. Germline CDR1 and CDR2: DFQATT and SNEGSKA (reference sequence). CDR3 DNA sequence: TGCAGTGCTCAAGACAGCCATGAGCAGTTCTTC. Translated, it gives CSAQDSHEQFF.

This clone was seen many times. V is TRBV11-2 and J is TRBJ1-2; no definite D call. CDR1 SGHAT and CDR2 FQNNGV come from the germline V gene. The CDR3 runs 15 residues. Trimming removed 0 bases from V and 4 bases from J, with 12 bases in between. For the CDR3, the DNA is TGTGCCAGCAGCTTAGATAGGGAGGACCCCTATGGCTACACCTTC. Its translation is CASSLDREDPYGYTF.

The V and J genes are TRBV5-1 and TRBJ1-6; the D is unclear. V shed 1 base and J shed 3 bases, with 8 bases lying between them. Per the germline V gene, CDR1 is SGHRS and CDR2 is YFSETQ. The CDR3 consists of 15 residues. The chain's CDR3 is CASSLRDIYNSPLHF. CDR3 coding DNA: TGCGCCAGCAGCTTGCGAGACATCTATAATTCACCCCTCCACTTT.

CDR3 bases: TGTGCCTGGAACGCGGGACGGGTCTACGAGCAGTACTTC. Its protein is CAWNAGRVYEQYF. The chain joins TRBV30 to TRBJ2-7; D might be TRBD2 (6 bases). The CDR3 has 13 amino acids. Germline CDR1 is GTSNPN and CDR2 is SVGIG (reference sequence). Trimming stripped 4 bases from V and 3 bases from J, with 13 bases between.

This clone showed up just once. The chain links TRBV5-6 to TRBJ1-2; D not resolved. From germline, CDR1 is SGHDT and CDR2 YYEEEE. V shed 3 bases and J shed 2 bases, with 14 bases lying between them. CDR3 length: 15 residues. As DNA, the CDR3 is TGTGCCAGCAGCTCTGGCTACCGGGGAAACTATGGCTACACCTTC. This gives the protein CASSSGYRGNYGYTF. The whole variable domain, filled in from reference TRBV5-6 and TRBJ1-2, reads DAGVTQSPTHLIKTRGQQVTLRCSPKSGHDTVSWYQQALGQGPQFIFQYYEEEERQRGNFPDRFSGHQFPNYSSELNVNALLLGDSALYLCASSSGYRGNYGYTFGSGTRLTVV.

V usage is TRBV15 and J usage is TRBJ1-1; TRBD1 is a possible D gene (6 bases). The CDR3 has 14 residues. Trimming took off 3 bases at V and 5 bases at J, with 13 bases between the two ends. Germline V gene sequence: CDR1 LNHNV, CDR2 YYDKDF (reference sequence). The DNA of the CDR3 is TGTGCCACCAGCAGGGAGAAGGGGGGGACTGAAGCTTTCTTT. It translates to CATSREKGGTEAFF.

The rearrangement uses TRBV7-9 and TRBJ2-5, with a possible D match to TRBD1 (6 bases). Trimming pared 5 bases from V and 5 bases from J, leaving 18 bases between. Germline loops: CDR1 SEHNR, CDR2 FQNEAQ (reference sequence). This CDR3 region has 15 residues. CDR3 nucleotides: TGTGCCAGCAGCCCCGGTTCAGGGGAGACGGAGACCCAGTACTTC. Protein sequence: CASSPGSGETETQYF.

This clone was seen only a few times. The V gene is TRBV18, the J gene TRBJ1-6; the match to TRBD1 covers 9 bases. Germline CDR1 and CDR2: KGHSH and LQKENI. The CDR3 is 16 residues long. V gave up 8 bases and J gave up 7 bases; unmatched junction bases: 12. The CDR3 DNA follows: TGTGCCAGCACGATCACCGGACAGGGGCCCAATTCACCCCTCCACTTT. It is translated as CASTITGQGPNSPLHF.

The CDR3 DNA sequence: TGTGCCAGCACTCTTGGGGGACTAGGAAACAATGAGCAGTTCTTC. Its translation is CASTLGGLGNNEQFF. The V gene is TRBV28, the J gene TRBJ2-1, with 8 bases lining up with TRBD2. There are 15 residues in the CDR3. Germline V CDR1 and CDR2: MDHEN, SYDVKM. V trimming: 7 bases; J trimming: 5 bases; junction bases outside the gene matches: 10.

The V and J genes are TRBV19 and TRBJ2-1, with TRBD2 matching 9 bases. The length of the CDR3 is 16 residues. V gave up 1 base and J gave up 9 bases; unmatched junction bases: 10. Germline V gives CDR1 LNHDA, CDR2 SQIVND (reference sequence). The CDR3 DNA sequence: TGTGCCAGTAGTATAGCAACACTAGCGGGTACTGGTGAGCAGTTCTTC. As protein: CASSIATLAGTGEQFF.

This clone came up once. V gene TRBV2 combines with J gene TRBJ1-6, with D maybe TRBD1 (5 bases). Trimming took off 2 bases at V and 9 bases at J, with 8 bases between the two ends. CDR1 is SNHLY and CDR2 is FYNNEI in the germline V gene. The CDR3 extends over 13 amino acids. CDR3 protein: CASSEQGSSPLHF. CDR3 sequence (DNA): TGTGCCAGCAGTGAACAGGGAAGTTCACCCCTCCACTTT.

CDR3 DNA sequence: TGTGCCAGCAGCCAGGGGGCAGGGCAGTTTGAGCAGTTCTTC. Amino acid sequence: CASSQGAGQFEQFF. The chain couples TRBV14 to TRBJ2-1, with D maybe TRBD1 (6 bases). CDR3 length: 14 amino acids. The germline V gene has CDR1 SGHDN and CDR2 FVKESK. Trimming cost V 3 bases and J 9 bases, with 15 bases left between them.